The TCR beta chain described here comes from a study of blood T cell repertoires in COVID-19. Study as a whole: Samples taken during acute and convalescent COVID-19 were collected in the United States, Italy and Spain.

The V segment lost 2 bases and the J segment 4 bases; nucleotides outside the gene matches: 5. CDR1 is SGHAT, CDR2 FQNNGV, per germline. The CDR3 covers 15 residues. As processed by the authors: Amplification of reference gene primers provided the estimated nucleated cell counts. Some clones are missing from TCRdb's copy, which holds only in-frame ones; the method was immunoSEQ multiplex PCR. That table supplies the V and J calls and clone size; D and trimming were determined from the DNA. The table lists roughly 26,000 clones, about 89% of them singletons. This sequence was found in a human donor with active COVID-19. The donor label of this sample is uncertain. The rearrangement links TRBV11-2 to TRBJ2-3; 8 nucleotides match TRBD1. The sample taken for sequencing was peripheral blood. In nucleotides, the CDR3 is TGTGCCAGCAGCTTACGACAGGGGAGTGCAGATACGCAGTATTTT. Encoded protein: CASSLRQGSADTQYF.